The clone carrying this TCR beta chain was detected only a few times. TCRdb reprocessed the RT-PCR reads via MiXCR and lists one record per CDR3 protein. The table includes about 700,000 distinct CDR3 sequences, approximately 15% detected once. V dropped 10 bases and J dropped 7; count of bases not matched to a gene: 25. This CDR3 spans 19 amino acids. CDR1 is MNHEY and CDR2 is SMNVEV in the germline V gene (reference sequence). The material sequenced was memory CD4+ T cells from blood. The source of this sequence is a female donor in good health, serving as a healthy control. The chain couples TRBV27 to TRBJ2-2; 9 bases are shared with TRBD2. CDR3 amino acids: CATLRGLAGPSRGVGELFF. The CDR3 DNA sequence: TGTGCCACCCTCCGAGGGCTAGCGGGGCCCTCACGAGGAGTCGGGGAGCTGTTTTTT.